Following are 24 T cell receptor beta chains from one sample sequenced in a study of identical twins. TCRdb independently ran MiXCR on the 5' RACE reads; one entry per CDR3 protein. The table includes 250,000 or so distinct CDR3 sequences, about 8% detected once. The data were also submitted as part of a second study, on yellow fever vaccine responses in identical twins.

Specimen: CD8+ T cells sorted from blood. The source of these receptors is a woman aged 18-29 years in good health.

This clonotype was observed many times. The rearrangement uses TRBV7-9 and TRBJ1-1; 12 bases agree with TRBD1. Germline CDR1 SEHNR, CDR2 FQNEAQ (reference sequence). The CDR3 has 15 residues. V lost 5 bases and J lost 5; bases outside the gene matches: 6. CDR3 region: CASSPGQGARTEAFF. CDR3 bases: TGTGCCAGCAGCCCGGGACAGGGGGCGCGTACTGAAGCTTTCTTT.

This clonotype was seen a handful of times. The CDR3, as DNA: TGCGCCAGCAGCCGACAGGGACCCCTGCGGGAGGGCCTGGCAGATACGCAGTATTTT. Translating it yields CASSRQGPLREGLADTQYF. The chain uses TRBV4-3 and TRBJ2-3, with 9 bases matching TRBD2. Losses at the gene ends were 4 bases for V and 4 bases for J; bases not matched to a gene: 18. The CDR3 consists of 19 residues. Germline assignment: CDR1 LGHNA and CDR2 YSLEER.

This clonotype was counted only a few times. The CDR3 nucleotides are TGTGCCAGCAGCTTTTTCGAGGGCACCGGGGAGCTGTTTTTT. This sequence encodes CASSFFEGTGELFF. V gene TRBV5-5 combines with J gene TRBJ2-2; D is perhaps TRBD2 (5 bases). Germline V gene sequence: CDR1 SGHKS, CDR2 YYEKEE (reference sequence). The CDR3 runs to 14 residues. V lost 2 bases and J lost 4, with 9 bases in between.

The sample holds many counts of this clonotype. The chain joins TRBV4-3 to TRBJ2-1, with no clear D. CDR3 length: 15 amino acids. The germline CDR1 and CDR2 sequences are LGHNA and YSLEER. Trimming took off 0 bases at V and 8 bases at J, with 14 bases between the two ends. CDR3 region: CASSQDSGVAYEQFF. The DNA for the CDR3 is TGCGCCAGCAGCCAAGATTCGGGTGTGGCATATGAGCAGTTCTTC.

J is TRBJ2-1 and V is TRBV7-6; 11 bases are a match to TRBD2. J was trimmed by 0 bases and V by 5 bases; bases with no gene match: 6. The CDR3 extends over 17 amino acids. The germline V gene has CDR1 SGHVS and CDR2 FNYEAQ. The CDR3, as DNA: TGTGCCAGCAGCGTACTAGCGGGAGACCTCTCCTACAATGAGCAGTTCTTC. Protein sequence: CASSVLAGDLSYNEQFF.

This clonotype came up a few times. The chain recombines TRBV29-1 with TRBJ2-5, with 11 bases lining up with TRBD2. This CDR3 is built from 14 residues. Germline V gene lookup returns CDR1 SQVTM and CDR2 ANQGSEA. Trimming cost V 4 bases and J 5 bases; bases outside gene matches: 6. For the CDR3, the DNA is TGCAGCGTTGCGACTAGCGGGGATCTTGAGACCCAGTACTTC. Translation: CSVATSGDLETQYF. The variable domain in full, with the rest retrieved from reference TRBV29-1 and TRBJ2-5, is SAVISQKPSRDICQRGTSLTIQCQVDSQVTMMFWYRQQPGQSLTLIATANQGSEATYESGFVIDKFPISRPNLTFSTLTVSNMSPEDSSIYLCSVATSGDLETQYFGPGTRLLVL.

This clonotype showed up just a few times. The rearrangement joins TRBV20-1 to TRBJ2-1; D perhaps matches TRBD2 (5 bases). CDR3 size: 15 residues. Per germline, CDR1 DFQATT and CDR2 SNEGSKA (reference sequence). V lost 0 bases, J lost 0 bases, and 9 bases lay in between. DNA of the CDR3: TGCAGTGCTAGAGATGACGGGAACTCCTACAATGAGCAGTTCTTC. This gives the protein CSARDDGNSYNEQFF.

This clonotype was found many times. V is TRBV4-2 and J is TRBJ2-1, with 9 bases identical to TRBD1. Germline lookup yields CDR1 LGHNA and CDR2 YNFKEQ. CDR3 length: 17 residues. V was clipped by 0 bases and J by 10 bases; unmatched bases: 13. CDR3 nucleotides: TGTGCCAGCAGCCAAGAAGGCTTCGAGGGACAGGGTATCGAGCAGTTCTTC. Protein sequence: CASSQEGFEGQGIEQFF.

This clonotype was seen just once. The chain uses TRBV4-2 and TRBJ2-1, with TRBD2 matching over 16 bases. The CDR3 loop spans 17 amino acids. V lost 5 bases, J lost 4 bases, and 5 bases stayed unmatched. Germline CDR1 and CDR2: LGHNA and YNFKEQ. CDR3 DNA sequence: TGTGCCAGCAGCGAGGGGACTAGCGGGGGGGCATACAATGAGCAGTTCTTC. This encodes CASSEGTSGGAYNEQFF.

The rearrangement joins TRBV7-9 to TRBJ2-1, with 9 positions matching TRBD1. The CDR3 is 15 residues long. Germline trimming cut 9 bases from V and 6 bases from J; bases unmatched to any gene: 12. CDR1 is SEHNR, CDR2 FQNEAQ, per germline (reference sequence). The CDR3 DNA sequence: TGTGCCAGTACAACACCGGGACAGGGTCTCAATGAGCAGTTCTTC. Its protein product is CASTTPGQGLNEQFF. The complete variable domain, with remaining parts taken from reference TRBV7-9 and TRBJ2-1, reads DTGVSQNPRHKITKRGQNVTFRCDPISEHNRLYWYRQTLGQGPEFLTYFQNEAQLEKSRLLSDRFSAERPKGSFSTLEIQRTEQGDSAMYLCASTTPGQGLNEQFFGPGTRLTVL.

V and J are TRBV29-1 and TRBJ2-7; D is undetermined. V lost 5 bases and J lost 6, with 14 bases in between. The CDR3 loop spans 12 amino acids. Germline V gene data show CDR1 as SQVTM and CDR2 as ANQGSEA. The CDR3, as DNA: TGCAGCGTTTTAGTTTTCTCTTCCGAGCAGTACTTC. Its protein is CSVLVFSSEQYF.

This chain joins TRBV5-1 and TRBJ2-1, with 9 bases lining up with TRBD2. CDR3 length: 14 amino acids. The germline V gene has CDR1 SGHRS and CDR2 YFSETQ. With V trimmed by 2 bases and J by 5 bases, 2 bases remained unmatched. CDR3 sequence: CASSFLAGNNEQFF. CDR3 DNA sequence: TGCGCCAGCAGCTTTCTAGCGGGGAACAATGAGCAGTTCTTC.

This clonotype has a count of ten or more. The chain links TRBV5-6 to TRBJ2-7; no reliable D call. Germline V lookup: CDR1 SGHDT, CDR2 YYEEEE. This CDR3 comprises 13 residues. V lost 4 bases and J lost 3, with 11 bases in between. CDR3 loop: CASSPRGDYEQYF. In DNA form, the CDR3 reads TGTGCCAGCAGCCCCCGAGGAGACTACGAGCAGTACTTC.

This clonotype was detected ten times or more. The CDR3 loop reads CASTGVGGGTTDTQYF. The CDR3 bases are TGTGCCAGCACCGGCGTAGGCGGGGGGACCACAGATACGCAGTATTTT. This sequence joins TRBV7-9 and TRBJ2-3, with 8 bases lining up with TRBD2. The CDR3 totals 16 residues. Looked up from germline, CDR1 is SEHNR and CDR2 is FQNEAQ (reference sequence). V shed 7 bases, J shed 2 bases, and the junction held 11 bases outside the gene matches.

This clonotype was picked up many times. The V call is TRBV4-3, the J call TRBJ2-2; D is unclear. This CDR3 is built from 13 residues. V was pared by 0 bases and J by 9 bases, with 8 bases between. The germline V gene encodes CDR1 LGHNA and CDR2 YSLEER. The CDR3 loop is CASSQDSRRELFF. CDR3 sequence (DNA): TGCGCCAGCAGCCAAGATTCGCGTCGGGAGCTGTTTTTT.

This clonotype showed up many times. The genes are TRBV12-3 or TRBV12-4 and TRBJ2-2, with D maybe TRBD2 (6 bases). V lost 7 bases to trimming and J lost 1 base, with 16 bases between them. The CDR3 sequence is 16 residues long. The CDR3 DNA is TGTGCCAGCACCTATAATGTCGGGGGGAACACCGGGGAGCTGTTTTTT. As protein: CASTYNVGGNTGELFF.

V and J are TRBV7-2 and TRBJ2-5; the D gene could be TRBD1 or TRBD2 (5 bases each). The ends were cut back, 1 base at V and 5 bases at J, with 11 bases in the middle. Germline V gene lookup returns CDR1 SGHTA and CDR2 FQGNSA. This CDR3 region has 14 residues. CDR3 sequence: CASSLVGREETQYF. In nucleotides, the CDR3 is TGTGCCAGCAGCTTAGTCGGCAGGGAGGAGACCCAGTACTTC.

The chain combines TRBV7-9 with TRBJ1-2, with TRBD1 matching 7 bases. CDR1 is SEHNR, CDR2 FQNEAQ, per germline (reference sequence). There are 14 residues in the CDR3. Unmatched junction bases numbered 7, after V lost 1 base and J lost 8 bases. This CDR3 reads CASSLGGTEQGYTF. DNA of the CDR3: TGTGCCAGCAGCTTAGGAGGGACAGAGCAAGGCTACACCTTC.

Only a few counts were recorded for this clonotype. This chain uses TRBV3-1 with TRBJ1-4; D gene unclear. CDR3 size: 13 residues. The germline V gene encodes CDR1 LGHDT and CDR2 YNNKEL (reference sequence). Between the trimmed V and J ends, which lost 0 bases and 7 bases, there was a span of 6 bases. The CDR3 is CASSQDGTEKLFF. The CDR3 DNA reads as TGTGCCAGCAGCCAAGATGGTACTGAAAAACTGTTTTTT.

This clonotype was counted a few times. The chain links TRBV6-5 to TRBJ2-1; 14 bases match TRBD2. V was clipped by 1 base and J by 7 bases; unmatched bases: 9. The germline CDR1 and CDR2 sequences are MNHEY and SVGAGI. This CDR3 has 18 amino acids. CDR3 nucleotide sequence: TGTGCCAGCAGTTACTGGGAGACTAGCGGGAGGGCCGGTAATGAGCAGTTCTTC. Translated, it gives CASSYWETSGRAGNEQFF.

This clonotype was seen a handful of times. V gene TRBV7-9 combines with J gene TRBJ2-4, with D maybe TRBD1 (6 bases). The CDR3 is made up of 15 amino acids. Germline lookup yields CDR1 SEHNR and CDR2 FQNEAQ (reference sequence). The V end lost 8 bases, the J end lost 2 bases, and 16 bases lay between the germline ends. DNA for the CDR3: TGTGCCAGCTTGGGGCGGCAGGGGACCAAAAACATTCAGTACTTC. It is translated as CASLGRQGTKNIQYF.

The sample holds a few counts of this clonotype. J is TRBJ2-3 and V is TRBV2; 12 bases agree with TRBD2. The germline CDR1 and CDR2 sequences are SNHLY and FYNNEI. CDR3 length equals 16 residues. V lost 6 bases to trimming and J lost 8 bases; unmatched junction nucleotides: 12. CDR3 bases: TGTGCCAGCAGCACAACACTAGCGGGGGGCAGTACTACGCAGTATTTT. This gives the protein CASSTTLAGGSTTQYF. Filled out from reference TRBV2 and TRBJ2-3, the complete variable domain reads EPEVTQTPSHQVTQMGQEVILRCVPISNHLYFYWYRQILGQKVEFLVSFYNNEISEKSEIFDDQFSVERPDGSNFTLKIRSTKLEDSAMYFCASSTTLAGGSTTQYFGPGTRLTVL.

This clonotype was recorded a few times. The chain carries TRBV6-2 or TRBV6-3 and TRBJ2-7; 11 bases agree with TRBD2. The J segment lost 5 bases and the V segment lost 4 bases, leaving 4 bases of the junction unmatched. Germline V lookup: CDR1 MNHEY, CDR2 SVGEGT. The CDR3 has 14 residues. The CDR3 loop is CASSSLAGVDEQYF. The DNA for the CDR3 is TGTGCCAGCAGTTCACTAGCGGGGGTCGACGAGCAGTACTTC.

The chain couples TRBV28 to TRBJ2-5, with a weak D call TRBD2 (5 bases). The CDR3 is made up of 13 amino acids. V lost 6 bases, J lost 0 bases, and 8 bases lay in between. CDR1 and CDR2 from the germline V gene are MDHEN and SYDVKM. CDR3 in amino acids: CASSPGNQETQYF. The CDR3 bases are TGTGCCAGCAGCCCGGGGAACCAAGAGACCCAGTACTTC.